This entry describes one T cell receptor (beta chain). What it recognizes is unknown. Trimming cost V 1 base and J 4 bases, with 19 bases left between them. Germline CDR1 MDHEN, CDR2 SYDVKM. This CDR3 has 17 amino acids. Prior to DNA extraction, the samples held about 0.9-11 million cryopreserved PBMC. The assay used was immunoSEQ (version v3.0), run at survey level. Produced via immunoSEQ multiplex PCR; TCRdb's table is partial and in-frame only. The table has approximately 36,000 clones, roughly 82% seen once. The sample comes from a study of long-term antiretroviral therapy in people with HIV. Background on the study: There is a gap of about a decade between the earliest samples and the later 2015 immediate-ART recommendation.

Findings and caveats of the study: Pre-ART-expanded clones dominated the repertoire at all time points. In HIV, the repertoires covered a tighter span of CDR3 lengths than in controls.

The chain couples TRBV28 to TRBJ1-2; no firm D call. The receptor comes from a man aged 18 to 35 with HIV. The specimen was unsorted PBMCs, collected 0.6 years after starting antiretroviral therapy. The CDR3 reads CASSLSNGLGGGYGYTF. The CDR3, as DNA: TGTGCCAGCAGTTTATCGAACGGGCTGGGCGGCGGCTATGGCTACACCTTC.